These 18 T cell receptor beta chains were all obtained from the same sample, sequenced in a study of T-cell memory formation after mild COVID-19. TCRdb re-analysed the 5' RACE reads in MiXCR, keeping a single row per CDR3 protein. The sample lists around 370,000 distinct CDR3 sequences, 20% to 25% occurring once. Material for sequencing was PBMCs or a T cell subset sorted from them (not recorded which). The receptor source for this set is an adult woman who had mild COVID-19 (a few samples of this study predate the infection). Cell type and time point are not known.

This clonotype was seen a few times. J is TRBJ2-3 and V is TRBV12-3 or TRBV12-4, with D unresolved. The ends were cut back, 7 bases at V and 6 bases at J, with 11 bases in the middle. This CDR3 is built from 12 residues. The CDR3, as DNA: TGTGCCAGCACTTTCAATGTGGATACGCAGTATTTT. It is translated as CASTFNVDTQYF.

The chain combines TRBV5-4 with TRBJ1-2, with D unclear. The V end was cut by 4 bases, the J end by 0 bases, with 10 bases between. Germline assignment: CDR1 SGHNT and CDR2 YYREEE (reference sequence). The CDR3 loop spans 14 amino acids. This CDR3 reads CASSPRTPNYGYTF. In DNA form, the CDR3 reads TGTGCCAGCAGCCCTCGTACACCTAACTATGGCTACACCTTC. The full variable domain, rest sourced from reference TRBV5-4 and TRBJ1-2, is ETGVTQSPTHLIKTRGQQVTLRCSSQSGHNTVSWYQQALGQGPQFIFQYYREEENGRGNFPPRFSGLQFPNYSSELNVNALELDDSALYLCASSPRTPNYGYTFGSGTRLTVV.

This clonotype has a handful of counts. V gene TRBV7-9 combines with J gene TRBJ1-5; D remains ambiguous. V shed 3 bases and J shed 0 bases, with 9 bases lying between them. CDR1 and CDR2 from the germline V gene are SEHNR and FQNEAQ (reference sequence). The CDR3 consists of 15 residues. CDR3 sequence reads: CASSFGVYSNQPQHF. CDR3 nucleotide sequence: TGTGCCAGCAGCTTTGGAGTTTATAGCAATCAGCCCCAGCATTTT.

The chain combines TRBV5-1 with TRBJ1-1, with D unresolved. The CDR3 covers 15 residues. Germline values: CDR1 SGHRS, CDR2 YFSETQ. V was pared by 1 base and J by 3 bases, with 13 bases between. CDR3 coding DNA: TGCGCCAGCAGCTTGAACCCCTCCTTGGACACTGAAGCTTTCTTT. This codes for CASSLNPSLDTEAFF.

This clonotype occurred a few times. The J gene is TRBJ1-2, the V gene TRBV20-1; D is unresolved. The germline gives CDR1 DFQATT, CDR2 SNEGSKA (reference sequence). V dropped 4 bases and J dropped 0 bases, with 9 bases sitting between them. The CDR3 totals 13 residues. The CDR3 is CSAKGSTNYGYTF. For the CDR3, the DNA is TGCAGTGCTAAAGGCAGTACTAACTATGGCTACACCTTC.

The CDR3 region has the DNA TGTGCCAGCAGCTCCGGTGGGTCCGAGCAGTACTTC. It is translated as CASSSGGSEQYF. This chain uses TRBV7-9 with TRBJ2-7; D gene unclear. CDR1 is SEHNR, CDR2 FQNEAQ, per germline (reference sequence). There are 12 residues in the CDR3. V dropped 4 bases and J dropped 6 bases, with 10 bases sitting between them.

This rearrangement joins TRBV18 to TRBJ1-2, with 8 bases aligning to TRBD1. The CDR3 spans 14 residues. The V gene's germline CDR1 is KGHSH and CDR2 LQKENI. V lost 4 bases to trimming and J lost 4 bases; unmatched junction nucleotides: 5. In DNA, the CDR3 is TGTGCCAGCTCACGAATTGGACAGGGCTATGGCTACACCTTC. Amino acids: CASSRIGQGYGYTF.

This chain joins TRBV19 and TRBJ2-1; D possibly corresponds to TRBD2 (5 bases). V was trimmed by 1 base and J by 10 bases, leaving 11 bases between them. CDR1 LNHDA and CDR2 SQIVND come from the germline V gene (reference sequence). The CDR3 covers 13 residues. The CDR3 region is CASSIGGSVEQFF. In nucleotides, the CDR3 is TGTGCCAGTAGTATAGGAGGGTCAGTAGAGCAGTTCTTC.

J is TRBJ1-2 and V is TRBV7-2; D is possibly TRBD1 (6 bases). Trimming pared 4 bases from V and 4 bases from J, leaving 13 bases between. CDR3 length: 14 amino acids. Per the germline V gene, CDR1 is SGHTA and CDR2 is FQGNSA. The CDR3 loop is CASSSGRGSYGYTF. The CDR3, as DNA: TGTGCCAGCAGCTCCGGCAGGGGTAGCTATGGCTACACCTTC.

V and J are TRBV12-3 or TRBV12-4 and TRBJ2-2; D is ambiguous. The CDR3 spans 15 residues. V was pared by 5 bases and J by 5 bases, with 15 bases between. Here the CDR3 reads CASSALEEPTGELFF. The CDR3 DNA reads TGTGCCAGCAGTGCCCTCGAGGAGCCGACCGGGGAGCTGTTTTTT.

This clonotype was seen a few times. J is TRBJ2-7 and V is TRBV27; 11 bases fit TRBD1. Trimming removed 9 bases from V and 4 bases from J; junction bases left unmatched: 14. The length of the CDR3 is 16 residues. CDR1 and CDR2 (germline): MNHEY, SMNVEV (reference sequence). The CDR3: CARIGTGGFPTYEQYF. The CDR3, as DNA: TGTGCCAGAATTGGGACAGGGGGTTTCCCTACGTACGAGCAGTACTTC.

The CDR3 sequence is CATSDHDRDAQYF. CDR3 DNA sequence: TGTGCCACCAGTGATCACGACCGGGACGCCCAGTACTTC. The genes are TRBV24-1 and TRBJ2-4, with D tentatively TRBD1 or TRBD2 (5 bases each). Deletions cut 3 bases from V and 13 bases from J, with 15 bases between. The CDR3 is 13 residues long. Looked up from germline, CDR1 is KGHDR and CDR2 is SFDVKD.

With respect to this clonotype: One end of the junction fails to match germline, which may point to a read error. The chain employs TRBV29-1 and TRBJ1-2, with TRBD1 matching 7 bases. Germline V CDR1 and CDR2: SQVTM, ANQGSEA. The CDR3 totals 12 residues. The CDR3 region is CSVEDLQGRFSF. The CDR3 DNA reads TGCAGCGTTGAAGACTTACAGGGGAGGTTCAGTTTC.

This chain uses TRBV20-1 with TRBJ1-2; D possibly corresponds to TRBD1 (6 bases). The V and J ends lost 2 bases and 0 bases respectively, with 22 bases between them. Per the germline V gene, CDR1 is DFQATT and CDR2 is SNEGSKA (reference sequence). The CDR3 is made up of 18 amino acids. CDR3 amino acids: CSARREQGRLPPNYGYTF. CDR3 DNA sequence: TGCAGTGCTAGAAGGGAACAGGGAAGGTTACCTCCTAACTATGGCTACACCTTC.

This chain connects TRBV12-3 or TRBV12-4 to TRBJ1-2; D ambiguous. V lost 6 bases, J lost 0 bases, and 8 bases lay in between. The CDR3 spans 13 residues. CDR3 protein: CASRGHSNYGYTF. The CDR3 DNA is TGTGCCAGCAGAGGGCATTCTAACTATGGCTACACCTTC.

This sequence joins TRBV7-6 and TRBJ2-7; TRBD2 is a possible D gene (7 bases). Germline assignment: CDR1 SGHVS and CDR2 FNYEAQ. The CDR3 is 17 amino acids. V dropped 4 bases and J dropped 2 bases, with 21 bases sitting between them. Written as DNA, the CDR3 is TGTGCCAGCAGCTCCACCATTGGTTGGGAGGGGGCCTACGAGCAGTACTTC. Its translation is CASSSTIGWEGAYEQYF.

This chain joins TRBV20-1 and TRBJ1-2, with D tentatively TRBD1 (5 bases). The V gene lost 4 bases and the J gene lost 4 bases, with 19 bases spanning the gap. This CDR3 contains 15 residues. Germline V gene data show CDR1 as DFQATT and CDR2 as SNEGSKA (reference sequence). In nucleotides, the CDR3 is TGCAGTGCTAATCCAGACAGACCCTATCCCTATGGCTACACCTTC. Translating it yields CSANPDRPYPYGYTF.

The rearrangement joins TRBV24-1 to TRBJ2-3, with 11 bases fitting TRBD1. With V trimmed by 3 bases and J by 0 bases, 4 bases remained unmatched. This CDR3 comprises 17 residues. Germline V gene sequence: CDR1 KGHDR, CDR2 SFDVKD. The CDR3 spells CATSDPGQGGSTDTQYF. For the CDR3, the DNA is TGTGCCACCAGTGATCCGGGACAGGGGGGAAGCACAGATACGCAGTATTTT.